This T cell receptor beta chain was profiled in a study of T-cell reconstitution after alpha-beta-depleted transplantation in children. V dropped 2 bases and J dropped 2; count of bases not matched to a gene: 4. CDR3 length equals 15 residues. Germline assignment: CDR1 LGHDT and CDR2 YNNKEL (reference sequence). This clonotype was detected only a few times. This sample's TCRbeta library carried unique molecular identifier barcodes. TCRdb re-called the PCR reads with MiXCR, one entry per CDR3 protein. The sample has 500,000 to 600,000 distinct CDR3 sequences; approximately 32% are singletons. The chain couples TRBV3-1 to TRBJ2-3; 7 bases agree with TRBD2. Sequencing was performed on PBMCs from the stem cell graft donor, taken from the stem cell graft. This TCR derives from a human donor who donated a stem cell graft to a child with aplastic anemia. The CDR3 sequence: CASSQRGGITDTQYF. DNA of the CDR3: TGTGCCAGCAGCCAACGGGGAGGGATCACAGATACGCAGTATTTT.